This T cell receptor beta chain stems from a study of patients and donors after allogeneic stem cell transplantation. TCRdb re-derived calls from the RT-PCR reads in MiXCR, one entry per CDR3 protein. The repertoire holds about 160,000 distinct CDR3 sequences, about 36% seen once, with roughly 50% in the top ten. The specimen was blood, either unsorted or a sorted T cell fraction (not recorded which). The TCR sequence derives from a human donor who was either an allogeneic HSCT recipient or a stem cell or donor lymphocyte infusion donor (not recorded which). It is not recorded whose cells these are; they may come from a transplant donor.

The CDR3 DNA reads as TGTGCCAGCAGTTATAACGCTGAAGCTTTCTTT. Protein product: CASSYNAEAFF. The chain combines TRBV6-5 with TRBJ1-1; D unresolved. V lost 3 bases to trimming and J lost 6 bases, with 5 bases between them. This CDR3 has 11 amino acids. Germline V lookup: CDR1 MNHEY, CDR2 SVGAGI.